The 14 T cell receptor beta chains presented below share a single source sample, sequenced in a study of blood T cell repertoires in COVID-19. Profiling relied on immunoSEQ multiplex PCR, and the TCRdb table lists in-frame clones only, not all of them. Among about 39,000 clones listed, roughly 80% were seen once. The sample comprised peripheral blood. All receptors derive from a man aged 55 to 70 in a cohort sampled during active COVID-19.

This chain links TRBV30 with TRBJ1-6; TRBD1 might be the D (6 bases). The CDR3 extends over 14 amino acids. Germline CDR1 is GTSNPN and CDR2 is SVGIG (reference sequence). Deletions cut 2 bases from V and 9 bases from J, with 14 bases between. CDR3 in DNA: TGTGCCTGGAGTAGGGGGAGGGGGGTTTCACCCCTCCACTTT. It translates to CAWSRGRGVSPLHF. Full variable domain (remainder filled in from reference TRBV30 and TRBJ1-6): SQTIHQWPATLVQPVGSPLSLECTVEGTSNPNLYWYRQAAGRGLQLLFYSVGIGQISSEVPQNLSASRPQDRQFILSSKKLLLSDSGFYLCAWSRGRGVSPLHFGNGTRLTVT.

CDR3 in amino acids: CASRSLAGMNTEAFF. The CDR3 nucleotides are TGTGCCAGCAGATCTTTAGCCGGCATGAACACTGAAGCTTTCTTT. The chain employs TRBV6-5 and TRBJ1-1; D unclear. Per germline, CDR1 MNHEY and CDR2 SVGAGI. V lost 6 bases to trimming and J lost 0 bases, with 14 bases between them. The CDR3 contains 15 residues.

This chain's CDR3 is CASSLAGTGQNIQYF. Written as DNA, the CDR3 is TGTGCCAGCAGCTTAGCGGGGACAGGGCAAAACATTCAGTACTTC. The chain has TRBV11-3 and TRBJ2-4; the match to TRBD1 covers 9 bases. The CDR3 loop spans 15 amino acids. Unmatched junction bases numbered 3, after V lost 1 base and J lost 5 bases. Germline lookup yields CDR1 SGHNT and CDR2 YENEEA.

The rearrangement joins TRBV6-5 to TRBJ2-1, with 7 positions matching TRBD1. The CDR3 runs 15 residues. V was clipped by 1 base and J by 2 bases; unmatched bases: 2. Germline V gene lookup returns CDR1 MNHEY and CDR2 SVGAGI. CDR3 sequence (DNA): TGTGCCAGCAGTTACTACGGGACAGCCTACAATGAGCAGTTCTTC. It yields the protein CASSYYGTAYNEQFF.

This chain connects TRBV7-3 to TRBJ1-1; D is ambiguous. V was pared by 1 base and J by 2 bases, with 5 bases between. The CDR3 is made up of 13 amino acids. Per the germline V gene, CDR1 is SGHTA and CDR2 is FQGTGA. This chain's CDR3 is CASSLSGNTEAFF. CDR3 nucleotides: TGTGCCAGCAGCTTAAGCGGCAACACTGAAGCTTTCTTT.

The chain joins TRBV7-3 to TRBJ2-1; 11 bases are a match to TRBD2. This CDR3 region has 13 residues. Trimming cost V 5 bases and J 6 bases; bases outside gene matches: 0. Germline V gene sequence: CDR1 SGHTA, CDR2 FQGTGA. CDR3 nucleotide sequence: TGTGCCAGCAGCGGGACTAGCGGCAATGAGCAGTTCTTC. Translation: CASSGTSGNEQFF.

The rearrangement links TRBV27 to TRBJ1-1; D might be TRBD1 (6 bases). The CDR3 is made up of 14 amino acids. The germline gives CDR1 MNHEY, CDR2 SMNVEV (reference sequence). Between the trimmed V and J ends, which lost 9 bases and 2 bases, there was a span of 16 bases. The CDR3 region is CASRGGTPNTEAFF. DNA of the CDR3: TGTGCCAGTAGGGGGGGGACACCTAACACTGAAGCTTTCTTT.

This chain links TRBV28 with TRBJ2-7, with a tentative D call TRBD2 (5 bases). CDR3 length: 11 amino acids. The V gene's germline CDR1 is MDHEN and CDR2 SYDVKM. The germline V and J ends were trimmed by 6 bases and 5 bases, with 8 bases remaining between them. Written as DNA, the CDR3 is TGTGCCAGCAGAATGAGGGACGAGCAGTACTTC. Translation gives CASRMRDEQYF.

This clone is medium-sized in the sample. V is TRBV4-1 and J is TRBJ1-2; D uncertain. CDR1 is MGHRA, CDR2 YSYEKL, per germline. V was cut by 0 bases and J by 5 bases, with 4 bases left in between. This CDR3 comprises 12 residues. This CDR3 is CASSQDGYGYTF. CDR3 bases: TGCGCCAGCAGCCAAGACGGGTATGGCTACACCTTC.

CDR3 coding DNA: TGCGCCAGCAGTGTGGGGGGCGGGGGCACTGAAGCTTTCTTT. Its translation: CASSVGGGGTEAFF. This sequence joins TRBV10-2 and TRBJ1-1, with a possible D match to TRBD1 (6 bases). CDR3 length: 14 residues. Germline lookup yields CDR1 WSHSY and CDR2 SAAADI. Trimming pared 4 bases from V and 4 bases from J, leaving 13 bases between.

The chain recombines TRBV6-6 with TRBJ2-7, with 7 nucleotides matching TRBD1. J was trimmed by 2 bases and V by 0 bases; bases with no gene match: 4. The CDR3 contains 15 residues. Per germline, CDR1 MNHNY and CDR2 SVGAGI (reference sequence). The CDR3 region has the DNA TGTGCCAGCAGTTACTCGAACAGGGGTACCTACGAGCAGTACTTC. Its translation: CASSYSNRGTYEQYF.

Only a few counts were recorded for this clone. The chain uses TRBV6-2 or TRBV6-3 and TRBJ1-1; 8 bases are a match to TRBD1. Germline V CDR1 and CDR2: MNHEY, SVGEGT. The V segment lost 4 bases and the J segment 4 bases; nucleotides outside the gene matches: 8. The CDR3 is 15 residues long. CDR3 sequence reads: CASSSWQGAFTEAFF. CDR3 nucleotide sequence: TGTGCCAGCAGTTCCTGGCAGGGGGCGTTCACTGAAGCTTTCTTT.

CDR3 loop: CASDPGGNNEQFF. CDR3 bases: TGTGCCAGTGACCCCGGGGGGAACAATGAGCAGTTCTTC. The gene calls are TRBV19 and TRBJ2-1; the match to TRBD2 covers 7 bases. CDR3 length equals 13 residues. Unmatched junction bases numbered 6, after V lost 8 bases and J lost 5 bases. Germline loops: CDR1 LNHDA, CDR2 SQIVND (reference sequence).

V and J are TRBV19 and TRBJ2-4; D perhaps matches TRBD2 (6 bases). V shed 3 bases and J shed 3 bases, with 12 bases lying between them. CDR3 length: 15 amino acids. From germline, CDR1 is LNHDA and CDR2 SQIVND (reference sequence). CDR3 protein: CASSIAGNDKNIQYF. The CDR3 nucleotides read TGTGCCAGTAGTATTGCGGGGAACGACAAAAACATTCAGTACTTC.